This TCR beta chain originates from a study of blood T cell repertoires in COVID-19. Across the study: Samples representing acute and convalescent COVID-19 were sourced from the United States, Italy and Spain. The analysed material was cDNA or gDNA that came from T cells, B-cell-depleted T cells, or PBMCs.

Assay: immunoSEQ multiplex PCR; the TCRdb copy retains only in-frame clones and omits some. The sample has about 130,000 clones, 84% seen once; the top ten hold approximately 12%. Looked up from germline, CDR1 is SGHRS and CDR2 is YFSETQ. V gave up 7 bases and J gave up 6 bases; unmatched junction bases: 10. The length of the CDR3 is 15 residues. The sequence was collected from a woman in her thirties who had recovered from COVID-19. The source material was peripheral blood. The chain joins TRBV5-1 to TRBJ1-6, with 7 bases that match TRBD1. DNA for the CDR3: TGCGCCAGCGCGCCCGACAGGGTCCTTAATTCACCCCTCCACTTT. This codes for CASAPDRVLNSPLHF.